This TCR beta chain stems from a study of CD8+ T cells in alopecia areata (dated by TCRdb to 2016 to 2019). General notes on the study: The treated patients took part in an open-label pilot trial in which moderate-to-severe alopecia areata was treated with oral tofacitinib at 5 to 10 mg twice daily. TCRbeta CDR3 regions were amplified by immunoSEQ multiplex PCR with 35 Vbeta forward and 13 Jbeta reverse primers. On the human side, TCRbeta sequencing was run on scalp tissue and on sorted CD4+ and CD8+ peripheral blood T cells from healthy controls and from alopecia areata patients with either patchy or totalis/universalis disease. Scalp clonality was compared among normal scalp (n=4), patchy alopecia areata scalp (n=8), and alopecia totalis/universalis scalp (n=8). Patients received tofacitinib for 6 to 18 months and were then followed off drug for 6 months to check for delayed response and recurrence. In both human patients and the C3H/HeJ mouse model, the study applied high-throughput TCRbeta sequencing to look at T cell clonal expansion in alopecia areata. Tofacitinib-treated patients had biopsies at baseline and at 4 and 24 weeks of treatment, with a later scalp biopsy in several patients. RNA was obtained with the PAXgene miRNA kit for fixed scalp, the miRNeasy kit for PBMCs, and the RNeasy kit for mouse skin. On the study overall, not on this receptor specifically: Compared with normal scalp, lesional scalp, particularly in alopecia totalis/universalis, had higher clonality and more expanded CD8+ clones, which suggests antigenic drive. Scalp TCR repertoire analysis is complicated because resident alphabeta T cells in normal human skin are also sequenced, whereas mouse skin is dominated by gammadelta T cells. Compared with mice, TCR sequences shared between patients were less clear, possibly partly because of HLA diversity across the patient population.

The sample's time point, from its label and the paper: baseline before oral tofacitinib. Peripheral blood and lesional scalp punch biopsies were obtained from patients with alopecia areata. Human scalp biopsies were immediately fixed in PAXgene tissue containers. About this clone itself: It has no known antigen specificity. Base qualities are not at hand, and no much larger clone is one base apart.

Counted from cysteine to phenylalanine, this CDR3 has 15 amino acids. Only CDR3 DNA is held: 45 bases, read in frame from base 1. Trimming costs V 0 bases and J 4 bases, and their ends lie 8 bases apart. The germline V gene provides CDR1 SGHDT and CDR2 YYEEEE. The library relied on the immunoSEQ multiplex PCR assay. RNA was extracted from all samples and reverse transcribed into cDNA as template for TCR sequencing. SuperScript III was used for first-strand cDNA synthesis, primed with a 2:1 mix of oligo-dT and random hexamers. A synthetic immune receptor repertoire was used to assess amplification bias, and residual bias was removed computationally. The paper's processing steps were these. Raw reads were preprocessed to remove errors, and CDR3 was defined by IMGT conventions from the conserved cysteine to phenylalanine. Clonality was computed by normalizing Shannon entropy by log2 of the number of productive unique TCRs and subtracting the result from 1. CD4 or CD8 identity of scalp clones was inferred by cross-referencing scalp TCRbeta sequences with sorted blood CD4 and CD8 repertoires. Drawn from immuneACCESS, this table holds only the in-frame rearrangements with V and J called that TCRdb kept. Clones are partly lost; checked studies trace under half to an unresolved V gene and leave the rest unexplained. D and trimming were read from the DNA, whereas the V and J calls and clone size are those reported in that table. The sample table records about 7,400 clones; around 64% of these occur just once. The ten biggest clones cover 20% to 25% of the sample.

The clonotype was recovered from a human donor with alopecia areata. Here the chain combines TRBV5-6 and TRBJ2-6; no D segment can be confidently identified. The starting material was skin, obtained at week 0. Read as DNA, the sequence is TGTGCCAGCAGCTTGGGAGTGTCCGGGGCCAACGTCCTGACTTTC. It translates to CASSLGVSGANVLTF.